This is a list of T cell receptor beta chains from one sample in a study of technical replicates of blood from several donors. The assay was immunoSEQ multiplex PCR, and TCRdb's table has in-frame clones only and misses some. The sample lists under 95,000 clones; around 93% were seen once. The material sequenced was T cells isolated from PBMCs. These receptors originate from a human donor in good health. Both conserved end residues are part of each CDR3. A D gene is named only where the DNA matches it firmly. Size is omitted from some rows. Given values are once, few, many or a class for expanded clones.

D	J	V	size	CDR3	DNA
.	TRBJ2-5	TRBV16	.	CASSQSWAAGETQYF	TGTGCCAGCAGCCAATCATGGGCCGCAGGGGAGACCCAGTACTTC
TRBD1	TRBJ2-7	TRBV11-2	.	CASSLTPTGASEQYF	TGTGCCAGCAGCCTAACCCCGACAGGGGCATCAGAGCAGTACTTC
.	TRBJ2-1	TRBV5-1	.	CASSPGTLSPYNEQFF	TGCGCCAGCAGCCCAGGGACACTCTCCCCCTACAATGAGCAGTTCTTC
.	TRBJ1-1	TRBV5-1	.	CASSLVDIKNTEAFF	TGCGCCAGCAGCTTGGTGGACATTAAGAACACTGAAGCTTTCTTT
.	TRBJ1-1	TRBV30	few	CAWSPGYESTEAFF	TGTGCCTGGAGCCCAGGGTATGAAAGCACTGAAGCTTTCTTT
TRBD1	TRBJ1-5	TRBV30	.	CAWKPGQGHNQPQHF	TGTGCCTGGAAACCAGGACAGGGACACAATCAGCCCCAGCATTTT
.	TRBJ2-7	TRBV6-6	.	CASSYGLIYEQYF	TGTGCCAGCAGTTACGGCCTTATCTACGAGCAGTACTTC
.	TRBJ2-1	TRBV18	.	CASSPNGVSYNEQFF	TGTGCCAGCTCACCGAACGGAGTCTCCTACAATGAGCAGTTCTTC
.	TRBJ2-1	TRBV4-1	.	CASSLPRGAPYNEQFF	TGCGCCAGCAGCCTCCCCAGGGGGGCCCCCTACAATGAGCAGTTCTTC
TRBD1	TRBJ1-1	TRBV19	.	CASRSGTAINTEAFF	TGTGCCAGTAGATCCGGGACAGCCATTAACACTGAAGCTTTCTTT
.	TRBJ1-4	TRBV5-1	.	CASSSIGGYEKLFF	TGCGCCAGCAGCTCTATAGGGGGTTATGAAAAACTGTTTTTT
TRBD1	TRBJ1-4	TRBV28	.	CASSTTGTLTNEKLFF	TGTGCCAGCAGTACGACAGGGACTCTAACTAATGAAAAACTGTTTTTT
.	TRBJ1-4	TRBV7-2	.	CASSLALGGREEKLFF	TGTGCCAGCAGCTTAGCCTTAGGGGGAAGAGAAGAAAAACTGTTTTTT
TRBD1	TRBJ2-7	TRBV27	.	CASGQGYEQYF	TGTGCCAGCGGACAGGGGTACGAGCAGTACTTC
TRBD1	TRBJ2-7	TRBV13	once	CASSPGQGPFLEQYF	TGTGCCAGCAGCCCTGGACAGGGGCCTTTCCTAGAGCAGTACTTC
.	TRBJ1-2	TRBV29-1	.	CSVENLPDYGYTF	TGCAGCGTTGAAAATCTACCTGACTATGGCTACACCTTC
.	TRBJ2-5	TRBV5-1	.	CASSPQLEAETQYF	TGCGCCAGCAGCCCCCAGCTTGAGGCCGAGACCCAGTACTTC
TRBD1	TRBJ2-7	TRBV6-5	.	CASSIQTGAYEQYF	TGTGCCAGCAGTATCCAGACAGGGGCCTACGAGCAGTACTTC
TRBD2	TRBJ2-7	TRBV27	.	CASRLAGDFYEQYF	TGTGCCAGCCGACTAGCGGGAGATTTCTACGAGCAGTACTTC
TRBD2	TRBJ2-1	TRBV4-1	.	CASSQVDLAGGDNEQFF	TGCGCCAGCAGCCAAGTCGATTTAGCGGGAGGAGACAATGAGCAGTTCTTC
.	TRBJ1-4	TRBV5-4	.	CASSSSRAGTNEKLFF	TGTGCCAGCAGCTCCTCCAGAGCGGGAACTAATGAAAAACTGTTTTTT
TRBD2	TRBJ2-7	TRBV28	.	CASRPTLAEQYF	TGTGCCAGCAGACCTACACTAGCGGAGCAGTACTTC
.	TRBJ1-5	TRBV28	.	CASSHGGSSNQPQHF	TGTGCCAGCAGTCACGGGGGGTCCAGCAATCAGCCCCAGCATTTT
TRBD1	TRBJ2-1	TRBV11-2	.	CASSLFRDRDYNEQFF	TGTGCCAGCAGCTTATTTCGGGACAGGGACTACAATGAGCAGTTCTTC
TRBD2	TRBJ2-1	TRBV5-1	once	CASQAGGLAETYNEQFF	TGCGCCAGCCAGGCAGGCGGTCTAGCGGAGACCTACAATGAGCAGTTCTTC
.	TRBJ2-5	TRBV9	.	CASSLFPSEAETQYF	TGTGCCAGCAGCCTATTCCCCTCAGAGGCGGAGACCCAGTACTTC
TRBD2	TRBJ2-1	TRBV7-9	.	CASSSAGDEFF	TGTGCCAGCAGCTCAGCGGGAGATGAGTTCTTC
.	TRBJ2-3	TRBV27	.	CASSLFPLAGTDTQYF	TGTGCCAGCAGTTTATTTCCCCTTGCGGGGACAGATACGCAGTATTTT